Below, 11 T cell receptor beta chains from the same sample are listed, as sequenced in a study of metastatic and nonmetastatic thyroid tumors (dated by TCRdb to the early 2020s). The library was produced with PCR. These reads were obtained on an Illumina HiSeq 4000. TCRdb took the public reads, trimmed them with fastp at Q25, ran MiXCR for clone calling and kept in-frame beta chains. This sample gives 33,000 or so clones in total; 6% to 9.5% of them show up just once. The ten largest clones capture 40% to 50% of the sample. No treatment had been received by any patient before thyroid surgery. Sequencing was performed on blood. The receptors here all came from a female donor with papillary thyroid cancer or a benign thyroid nodule (not recorded which). Some clones in this sample may be carry-over from other donors' samples.

This clone was observed at least ten times. The gene calls are TRBV28 and TRBJ2-5; 8 bases are shared with TRBD2. V trimming: 2 bases; J trimming: 6 bases; junction bases outside the gene matches: 11. From germline, CDR1 is MDHEN and CDR2 SYDVKM. The length of the CDR3 is 16 residues. The CDR3 DNA reads TGTGCCAGCAGTTTACGAGGGCGGGAGGTTCGGAAGACCCAGTACTTC. As protein: CASSLRGREVRKTQYF.

This clone was detected ten times or more. The chain has TRBV5-1 and TRBJ2-3; D is perhaps TRBD2 (5 bases). The V end was cut by 5 bases, the J end by 3 bases, with 10 bases between. CDR1 SGHRS and CDR2 YFSETQ come from the germline V gene. CDR3 length equals 13 residues. The CDR3 DNA reads TGCGCCAGCAGTTGGAGCGGAACAGATACGCAGTATTTT. Amino acid sequence: CASSWSGTDTQYF.

The table lists this clone with many counts. Other DNA variants within this sample encode the same CDR3. The V gene is TRBV2, the J gene TRBJ1-2; no clear D. The V end lost 3 bases, the J end lost 4 bases, and 9 bases lay between the germline ends. CDR3 length: 13 amino acids. Germline lookup yields CDR1 SNHLY and CDR2 FYNNEI. CDR3 bases: TGTGCCAGCAGTGATCCGGGCATCTATGGCTACACCTTC. Translated: CASSDPGIYGYTF. Looking up the rest from reference TRBV2 and TRBJ1-2 gives the full variable domain: EPEVTQTPSHQVTQMGQEVILRCVPISNHLYFYWYRQILGQKVEFLVSFYNNEISEKSEIFDDQFSVERPDGSNFTLKIRSTKLEDSAMYFCASSDPGIYGYTFGSGTRLTVV.

This clone appeared many times. The chain has TRBV7-8 and TRBJ1-1, with D possibly matching TRBD1 (5 bases). Germline assignment: CDR1 SGHVS and CDR2 FQNEAQ. This CDR3 has 13 residues. Trimming took 3 bases from V and 6 from J, leaving 11 bases between them. CDR3 region: CASSFPGRPEAFF. The CDR3 DNA follows: TGTGCCAGCAGCTTCCCAGGGCGCCCTGAAGCTTTCTTT.

This clone was found many times. V usage is TRBV5-1 and J usage is TRBJ2-1, with 7 bases that match TRBD2. The germline gives CDR1 SGHRS, CDR2 YFSETQ. The CDR3 has 15 residues. J lost 7 bases, V lost 4 bases, and 11 bases had no gene match. The CDR3 protein is CASSPQAGRRNEQFF. CDR3 DNA sequence: TGCGCCAGCAGCCCGCAAGCGGGGCGTCGGAATGAGCAGTTCTTC. The complete variable domain, with remaining parts taken from reference TRBV5-1 and TRBJ2-1, reads KAGVTQTPRYLIKTRGQQVTLSCSPISGHRSVSWYQQTPGQGLQFLFEYFSETQRNKGNFPGRFSGRQFSNSRSEMNVSTLELGDSALYLCASSPQAGRRNEQFFGPGTRLTVL.

About this clone itself: A much larger clone lies one base from this, so it may be a read error. The chain recombines TRBV7-9 with TRBJ2-3, with TRBD1 matching 7 bases. V shed 9 bases, J shed 2 bases, and the junction held 2 bases outside the gene matches. This CDR3 is built from 12 residues. CDR1 and CDR2 from the germline V gene are SEHNR and FQNEAQ (reference sequence). The DNA for the CDR3 is TGTGCCAGAGACAGGGACACAGATACGCAGTATTTT. It yields the protein CARDRDTDTQYF.

This clone was picked up many times. The J gene is TRBJ1-1, the V gene TRBV7-8, with D hard to call. Germline V gene lookup returns CDR1 SGHVS and CDR2 FQNEAQ. CDR3 length: 13 amino acids. Trimming removed 3 bases from V and 1 base from J, with 6 bases in between. The DNA of the CDR3 is TGTGCCAGCAGCTTGGAGGGGAACACTGAAGCTTTCTTT. It is translated as CASSLEGNTEAFF.

About this clone itself: In this CDR3 the conserved last residue, phenylalanine or tryptophan, is missing, so a read error is likely. The DNA is left out, because the CDR3 cannot be placed on it with certainty; the CDR3 is given as TCRdb lists it. The chain has TRBV30 and TRBJ1-2; the table's D gene call, TRBD1, was not cross checked with the DNA. The CDR3 is 11 amino acids long, termini counted. Germline assignment: CDR1 GTSNPN and CDR2 SVGIG (reference sequence). CDR3 amino acids: CAWSAHRDPFL.

This clone has a count of ten or more. The rearrangement joins TRBV4-3 to TRBJ2-7; possibly TRBD1 or TRBD2 for D (5 bases each). This CDR3 has 16 residues. Germline V lookup: CDR1 LGHNA, CDR2 YSLEER. Between the trimmed V and J ends, which lost 1 base and 5 bases, there was a span of 18 bases. The CDR3 protein is CASSQGDHLASDEQYF. CDR3 DNA sequence: TGCGCCAGCAGCCAAGGGGACCATCTTGCCAGCGACGAGCAGTACTTC.

This clone was detected many times. The chain combines TRBV12-3 or TRBV12-4 with TRBJ2-4; maybe TRBD2 (5 bases). CDR3 length: 15 amino acids. V dropped 2 bases and J dropped 2 bases, with 10 bases sitting between them. The DNA for the CDR3 is TGTGCCAGCAGTTTACGGGGTGCATCCAAAAACATTCAGTACTTC. Amino acids: CASSLRGASKNIQYF.

As for this clone: A much bigger clone sits one base away, suggesting this may be a read error. The identical CDR3 is also encoded by other nucleotide sequences in the sample. V gene TRBV15 combines with J gene TRBJ2-4; no definite D call. The CDR3 extends over 18 amino acids. Germline V CDR1 and CDR2: LNHNV, YYDKDF (reference sequence). V lost 0 bases and J 0 bases, leaving 15 bases between the germline ends. CDR3 protein: CATSRESVDQLAKNIQYF. DNA for the CDR3: TGTGCCACCAGCAGAGAGTCCGTGGACCAACTAGCCAAAAACATTCAGTACTTC.